This T cell receptor beta chain comes out of a study of vaccination and CD4 T cells after COVID-19. Study context: Each individual in the study obtained two doses of BNT162b2 or mRNA-1273 vaccine.

Cultured CD4+ T-cell DNA underwent Oncomine TCR Beta short-read sequencing. Each CDR3 protein is one row after TCRdb ran MiXCR on the PCR reads. Here the sample spans about 14,000 distinct CDR3 sequences, roughly 52% being singletons. Treatment denoted: roughly 10-day PBMC culture with coronavirus spike peptide pools or control peptides (ViraFEST assay). Turning to this clonotype: Its cognate antigen is unknown.

The receptor was isolated from a human donor who had recovered from COVID-19. Sequencing was done on a sample of CD4+ T cells from blood, cultured in vitro.

The CDR3 is CASGTDPNSNQPQHF. CDR3 DNA sequence: TGTGCCAGCGGGACAGACCCCAACAGCAATCAGCCCCAGCATTTT. V is TRBV6-1 and J is TRBJ1-5; 7 positions agree with TRBD1. The J segment lost 1 base and the V segment lost 8 bases, leaving 8 bases of the junction unmatched. Germline values: CDR1 MNHNS, CDR2 SASEGT. The CDR3 runs to 15 residues.